Listed below are T cell receptor beta chains from one sample, sequenced in a study of CD8+CD57+ T cells in acquired aplastic anemia. A single record per CDR3 protein comes from TCRdb applying MiXCR to the reads. The data contain hundreds of thousands of distinct CDR3 sequences, 45% to 65% of them seen just once; the ten biggest clones take up 1% to 1.5%. Sequenced material: sorted CD4+, CD8+, or CD8+CD57+ T cells (not recorded which) from PBMCs. These receptors were obtained from a human donor with aplastic anemia. CDR3s include the opening cysteine and the closing phenylalanine or tryptophan.

J gene: TRBJ2-5
V gene: TRBV7-2
CDR3 protein: CASSLGRGGGRQETQYF

J gene: TRBJ1-2
V gene: TRBV5-1
CDR3 protein: CASSPLAGQGTRGYTF

J gene: TRBJ2-1
V gene: TRBV6-5
CDR3 protein: CASQVSYNEQFF

J gene: TRBJ2-7
V gene: TRBV13
CDR3 protein: CASSLAGAPAPSSYEQYF

J gene: TRBJ2-1
V gene: TRBV29-1
CDR3 protein: CSVEPRSSYNEQFF

J gene: TRBJ2-3
V gene: TRBV20-1
CDR3 protein: CSARASGGNEQYF

J gene: TRBJ2-1
V gene: TRBV7-9
CDR3 protein: CASSMGQGAYQQFF

J gene: TRBJ2-2
V gene: TRBV12-3/TRBV12-4
CDR3 protein: CASSLAGPGTGELFF

J gene: TRBJ1-2
V gene: TRBV24-1
CDR3 protein: CATSVTGFYGYTF

J gene: TRBJ1-6
V gene: TRBV19
CDR3 protein: CASSIDRVRSPLHF

J gene: TRBJ2-7
V gene: TRBV5-6
CDR3 protein: CASSWGDFPEYF

J gene: TRBJ1-1
V gene: TRBV25-1
CDR3 protein: CASTCRGDTEAFF

J gene: TRBJ2-1
V gene: TRBV10-1
CDR3 protein: CATRTPFVEQFF

J gene: TRBJ1-2
V gene: TRBV5-5
CDR3 protein: CASSMVQASNYGYTF

J gene: TRBJ2-1
V gene: TRBV6-1
CDR3 protein: CASSSHIADLYNEQFF

J gene: TRBJ1-2
V gene: TRBV5-1
CDR3 protein: CASSPDRFFNNGYTF

J gene: TRBJ2-2
V gene: TRBV7-3
CDR3 protein: CASSLAWRGTGELFF

J gene: TRBJ1-1
V gene: TRBV7-9
CDR3 protein: CASSLSTRVDTEAFF

J gene: TRBJ2-3
V gene: TRBV7-9
CDR3 protein: CASSLGPGGTTDTQYF

J gene: TRBJ2-5
V gene: TRBV24-1
CDR3 protein: CATGGTSRETQYF

J gene: TRBJ2-3
V gene: TRBV3-1
CDR3 protein: CASSQTSGRGDTQYF

J gene: TRBJ1-5
V gene: TRBV10-3
CDR3 protein: CATADSNQPQHF

J gene: TRBJ2-2
V gene: TRBV10-1
CDR3 protein: CASSQGARGELFF

J gene: TRBJ1-5
V gene: TRBV9
CDR3 protein: CASSVGRSGPQHF

J gene: TRBJ1-6
V gene: TRBV7-8
CDR3 protein: CASSPRQGINSPLHF

J gene: TRBJ1-4
V gene: TRBV9
CDR3 protein: CASSDLQGPNEKLFF

J gene: TRBJ1-6
V gene: TRBV6-5
CDR3 protein: CASSYDPRGDSPLHF

J gene: TRBJ2-7
V gene: TRBV3-2
CDR3 protein: CASSSMGLEQYF

J gene: TRBJ2-3
V gene: TRBV20-1
CDR3 protein: CTILADHNEQYF

J gene: TRBJ2-1
V gene: TRBV12-3/TRBV12-4
CDR3 protein: CASSLAGGNSEQFF

J gene: TRBJ2-7
V gene: TRBV12-3/TRBV12-4
CDR3 protein: CASSLRTSYEQYF

J gene: TRBJ2-7
V gene: TRBV12-3/TRBV12-4
CDR3 protein: CASSGTTGEQYF

J gene: TRBJ1-4
V gene: TRBV7-9
CDR3 protein: CASSLARTGDEKLFF

J gene: TRBJ2-1
V gene: TRBV19
CDR3 protein: CASRGPGPASRAVGYNEQFF

J gene: TRBJ2-1
V gene: TRBV7-3
CDR3 protein: CASSMTSGSIYEQFF

J gene: TRBJ2-1
V gene: TRBV5-4
CDR3 protein: CASSLPEFSYNEQFF

J gene: TRBJ2-5
V gene: TRBV20-1
CDR3 protein: CSAPRAGQETQYF

J gene: TRBJ2-7
V gene: TRBV12-3/TRBV12-4
CDR3 protein: CASNPGPTYEQYF

J gene: TRBJ2-1
V gene: TRBV5-1
CDR3 protein: CASSTDGQLAGGPGSYNEQFF

J gene: TRBJ2-3
V gene: TRBV15
CDR3 protein: CATSKGASSTDTQYF

J gene: TRBJ2-1
V gene: TRBV20-1
CDR3 protein: CSARLAGDSEQFF

J gene: TRBJ2-7
V gene: TRBV10-3
CDR3 protein: CAMGGSSYEQYF

J gene: TRBJ2-7
V gene: TRBV6-6
CDR3 protein: CASSHGTGGRYEQYF

J gene: TRBJ1-2
V gene: TRBV3-1
CDR3 protein: CASSRTEHYGYTF

J gene: TRBJ1-2
V gene: TRBV12-3/TRBV12-4
CDR3 protein: CASSSGQNYGYIF